What follows describes a single T cell receptor (beta chain). This clone was observed a few times. It has no known antigen specificity. The record has no base qualities; no much larger clone is one base away. This sample stems from a study of vaccination effects on CD4 cells after COVID-19 (dated by TCRdb to about 2022). General notes on the study: Post-vaccine samples across the study were collected a median of 72 days after the second dose, with a range of 14 to 241. SARS-CoV-2 spike-specific CD4+ TCR repertoires were compared before and after mRNA vaccination in COVID-19 convalescent patients and in infection-naive vaccine recipients. The full study included over 8 COVID-19 convalescent patients and a handful of SARS-CoV-2-naive healthy vaccine recipients. The Oncomine TCR Beta short-read assay on an Illumina iSeq 100 was used to sequence cultures from other donors in the study. General conclusions and limits of the study: At late post-vaccination timepoints, both infection-induced and vaccine-induced clones showed marked clonal contraction, consistent with waning T cell responses. In healthy vaccine recipients, vaccine-induced clones were almost all SARS-CoV-2 mono-reactive, with only 1 of 255 being cross-reactive with common cold coronaviruses. Limitations of the study were the small number of convalescent patients and the absence of early post-infection timepoints.

From the germline V gene, CDR1 is ENHRY and CDR2 is SYGVKD. The cysteine opens and the phenylalanine closes a CDR3 of 13 amino acids. Of all the DNA, just the CDR3 is kept, 39 bases in frame from base 1. V sheds 8 bases and J sheds 6 bases, leaving 17 bases between their ends. In the ViraFEST assay, PBMC were stimulated with viral peptide pools, and TCR sequencing was then used to find antigen-specific CD4+ T cell clonotypes based on their expansion. After around 10 days of culture, CD4+ T cells were isolated with the EasySep CD4+ T cell isolation kit. Participants received two doses of either the BNT162b2 or the mRNA-1273 mRNA SARS-CoV-2 vaccine. None of the healthy vaccine recipients had a prior SARS-CoV-2 infection, which was confirmed by nucleocapsid antibody tests that came back negative both before and after vaccination. Each well held 1.5 million to 2.5 million PBMC cultured in IMDM containing roughly 5% human AB serum, 10 IU/ml IL-2 and gentamicin, along with 8 to 10 ug/ml peptides. On days 3 and 7, half of the culture medium was replaced with fresh IL-2-containing medium. Unless otherwise noted, each peptide stimulation condition was cultured in triplicate wells. PBMC were separated from whole blood using Ficoll-Paque Plus gradient centrifugation and were then either cryopreserved at -140C or used fresh. Overlapping peptide pools spanned the spike proteins of SARS-CoV-2 and the common cold coronaviruses HCoV-NL63, HCoV-OC43 and HCoV-229E. Genomic DNA was extracted from cultured CD4+ T cells with the QIAamp micro DNA kit.

The receptor library was made with the immunoSEQ multiplex PCR assay. TCR beta CDR3 sequencing was performed on DNA from the cultured, isolated CD4+ T cells. The original pipeline was this. Non-productive TCR sequences were removed, reads were trimmed to the CDR3 region, and CDR3s of at least 7 amino acids were retained. Antigen-specific clonotypes were identified using the MANAFEST web app by comparison of expansion in peptide wells against reference cultures. Positive clones required FDR<0.05 expansion versus reference and all other wells, odds ratio above 5, and frequency above 0.1% in two replicate wells. Clonotypes significantly expanded in SARS-CoV-2 spike wells and in at least one common cold coronavirus spike condition were defined as cross-reactive. CDR3 similarity was assessed by Levenshtein distance with the stringdist R package, and unrooted trees were built with ape in R 3.6.1. Drawn from immuneACCESS, this table holds only the in-frame rearrangements with V and J called that TCRdb kept. Clones are partly lost; checked studies trace under half to an unresolved V gene and leave the rest unexplained. That table supplies the V and J calls and clone size; D and trimming were determined from the DNA. Across this sample there are roughly 46,000 clones, with about four fifths seen only once. Roughly 15% of the sample rests with the top ten.

The chain is made from TRBV10-3 and TRBJ2-7; the D gene is possibly TRBD1 or TRBD2, each agreeing over 6 bases. This sequence originates from a human donor who received a COVID-19 vaccine. The specimen was CD4+ T cells from PBMCs cultured with HCoV-OC43 spike peptides, collected after COVID-19 vaccination. The cell subset or site label on this specimen signifies: HCoV-OC43 spike overlapping peptide pool stimulation. CDR3 loop: CAIYREGGGEQYF. The DNA is TGTGCCATCTATCGCGAGGGGGGAGGCGAGCAGTACTTC.